The next 10 T cell receptor beta chains were all read from a single sample in a study of post-analysis software for immune sequencing data. Built from TCR beta cDNA, the libraries had unique molecular identifiers in them. TCRdb passed the PCR reads through MiXCR, listing each CDR3 protein once. The sample contains hundreds of thousands of distinct CDR3 sequences, 30% of which appear only once. Study-wide results and caveats: TRBV segments more frequent in patients than in controls numbered five and included TRBV5-6, TRBV5-1 and TRBV20-1.

No antigen has been identified for these receptors. The sample taken for sequencing was blood. The receptors shown here come from a girl under 18 with multiple sclerosis.

The V and J genes are TRBV29-1 and TRBJ2-3; TRBD1 agrees at 9 bases. Germline-derived CDR1 and CDR2 are SQVTM and ANQGSEA. The CDR3 is 18 amino acids. V shed 0 bases, J shed 2 bases, and the junction held 12 bases outside the gene matches. The CDR3 here is CSVEDTALWTGDTDTQYF. Written as DNA, the CDR3 is TGCAGCGTTGAAGACACCGCCTTATGGACAGGGGACACAGATACGCAGTATTTT.

This rearrangement joins TRBV20-1 to TRBJ2-5, with TRBD2 matching 7 bases. CDR1 is DFQATT, CDR2 SNEGSKA, per germline (reference sequence). V gave up 8 bases and J gave up 4 bases; unmatched junction bases: 7. The CDR3 totals 12 residues. DNA of the CDR3: TGCAGTCCGGGGAGGGGAGGAGAGACCCAGTACTTC. Amino acids: CSPGRGGETQYF.

The chain links TRBV16 to TRBJ2-7, with D unclear. V was trimmed by 0 bases and J by 1 base, leaving 7 bases between them. Germline V gives CDR1 KGHSY, CDR2 FQNENV. This CDR3 contains 14 residues. CDR3 nucleotides: TGTGCCAGCAGCCAATCCGGCGGTTCCTACGAGCAGTACTTC. Translation gives CASSQSGGSYEQYF.

The V gene is TRBV28, the J gene TRBJ2-5; the D gene is possibly TRBD2 (6 bases). This CDR3 is built from 16 residues. Trimming pared 4 bases from V and 3 bases from J, leaving 18 bases between. Germline assignment: CDR1 MDHEN and CDR2 SYDVKM. CDR3 sequence reads: CASSSNPRESEETQYF. CDR3 sequence (DNA): TGTGCCAGCAGTTCCAACCCCCGGGAGAGTGAAGAGACCCAGTACTTC.

The J gene is TRBJ2-3, the V gene TRBV7-2; TRBD2 matches at 11 bases. The germline gives CDR1 SGHTA, CDR2 FQGNSA. V shed 2 bases, J shed 8 bases, and the junction held 6 bases outside the gene matches. The CDR3 extends over 15 amino acids. The CDR3 loop reads CASSLQGLAAGTQYF. DNA of the CDR3: TGTGCCAGCAGCTTACAGGGACTAGCGGCAGGTACGCAGTATTTT. Drawing the rest from reference TRBV7-2 and TRBJ2-3, the complete variable domain is GAGVSQSPSNKVTEKGKDVELRCDPISGHTALYWYRQSLGQGLEFLIYFQGNSAPDKSGLPSDRFSAERTGGSVSTLTIQRTQQEDSAVYLCASSLQGLAAGTQYFGPGTRLTVL.

This chain joins TRBV6-2 or TRBV6-3 and TRBJ1-1, with 9 bases aligning to TRBD1. With 5 bases clipped from V and 7 bases from J, the junction kept 8 bases outside the gene matches. The CDR3 extends over 14 amino acids. Germline values: CDR1 MNHEY, CDR2 SVGEGT. DNA for the CDR3: TGTGCCAGCAGTGCGGGGACAGGGAGGGATGAAGCTTTCTTT. This sequence encodes CASSAGTGRDEAFF.

The genes are TRBV2 and TRBJ2-1; 8 bases map to TRBD2. CDR1 and CDR2 (germline): SNHLY, FYNNEI. This CDR3 is 16 amino acids long. The J segment lost 4 bases and the V segment lost 6 bases, leaving 11 bases of the junction unmatched. As DNA, the CDR3 is TGTGCCAGCAGCACCCCCTTAGCGGGACATTACAATGAGCAGTTCTTC. Translation gives CASSTPLAGHYNEQFF.

The DNA for the CDR3 is TGCGCCAGCAGAAATTGGGACAGGGGGCAACGGGAGCTGTTTTTT. Its translation: CASRNWDRGQRELFF. The chain employs TRBV5-1 and TRBJ2-2, with 12 nucleotides matching TRBD1. V lost 5 bases to trimming and J lost 9 bases; unmatched junction nucleotides: 8. CDR3 length: 15 residues. Germline CDR1 reads SGHRS; CDR2 reads YFSETQ.

This clonotype was observed a few times. The rearrangement joins TRBV5-6 to TRBJ2-5; the D gene is possibly TRBD2 (5 bases). The germline CDR1 and CDR2 sequences are SGHDT and YYEEEE. Trimming left V 1 base short and J 7 bases short, with 14 bases between. The CDR3 totals 14 residues. Here the CDR3 DNA reads TGTGCCAGCAGCTTGATGGGAGAAATGGGGACCCAGTACTTC. Translation gives CASSLMGEMGTQYF.

The chain recombines TRBV20-1 with TRBJ2-1; 8 nucleotides line up with TRBD1. The CDR3 spans 16 residues. Per the germline V gene, CDR1 is DFQATT and CDR2 is SNEGSKA (reference sequence). Trimming cost V 0 bases and J 9 bases; bases outside gene matches: 13. The CDR3 sequence: CSARDHQGATIGEQFF. CDR3 in DNA: TGCAGTGCTAGAGATCATCAGGGGGCGACGATCGGTGAGCAGTTCTTC.